This T cell receptor beta chain emerged from a study of graft-versus-host responses after intestinal transplantation. Study-wide background: Among the recipients, all got anti-thymocyte globulin induction and then tacrolimus and steroids for about 3 years. Study-level findings and limits: Across patients carrying graft-donor T cell macrochimerism, allografts held high graft-versus-host to host-versus-graft clonal ratios.

Sequenced by immunoSEQ multiplex PCR; TCRdb stores in-frame clones only, minus some. This sample has under 100,000 clones, with around 93% found just once. From germline, CDR1 is MNHEY and CDR2 SMNVEV (reference sequence). Deletions cut 5 bases from V and 2 bases from J, with 22 bases between. The CDR3 is 17 residues long. A remark on this clone: Antigen: not known.

This sequence originates from a human donor who was the organ donor for an intestinal transplant. The sequenced sample was unstimulated CD8+ T cells sorted from spleen or lymph node cells, obtained before transplant. V gene TRBV27 combines with J gene TRBJ2-7, with D tentatively TRBD1 (5 bases). CDR3 DNA sequence: TGTGCCAGCAGTCTTAGGTATAGCAGGGTAGAAGCCTACGAGCAGTACTTC. This gives the protein CASSLRYSRVEAYEQYF.